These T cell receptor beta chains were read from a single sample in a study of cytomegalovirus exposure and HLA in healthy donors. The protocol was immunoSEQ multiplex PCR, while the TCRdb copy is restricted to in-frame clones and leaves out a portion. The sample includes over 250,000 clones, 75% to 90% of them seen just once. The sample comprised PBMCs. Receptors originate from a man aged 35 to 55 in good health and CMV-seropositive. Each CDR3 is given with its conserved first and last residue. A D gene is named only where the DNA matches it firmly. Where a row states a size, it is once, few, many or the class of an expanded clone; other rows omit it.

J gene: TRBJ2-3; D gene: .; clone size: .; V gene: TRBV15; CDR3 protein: CATSKAREGYLYSTDTQYF; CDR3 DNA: TGTGCCACCAGCAAGGCACGCGAGGGTTATCTCTATAGCACAGATACGCAGTATTTT
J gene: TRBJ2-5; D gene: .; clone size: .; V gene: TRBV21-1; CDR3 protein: CASCGADVRETQYF; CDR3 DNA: TGTGCCAGCTGCGGGGCCGACGTTCGGGAGACCCAGTACTTC
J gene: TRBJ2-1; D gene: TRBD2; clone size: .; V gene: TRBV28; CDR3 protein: CASSPSGGPSDNEQFF; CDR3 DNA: TGTGCCAGCAGTCCATCGGGGGGACCCTCCGACAATGAGCAGTTCTTC
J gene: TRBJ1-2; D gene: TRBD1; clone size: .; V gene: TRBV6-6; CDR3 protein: CASSRTGIDGYTF; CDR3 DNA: TGTGCCAGCAGCCGGACAGGAATAGATGGCTACACCTTC
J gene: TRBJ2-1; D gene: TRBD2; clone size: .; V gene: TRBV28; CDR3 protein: CASSSSGGGNEQFF; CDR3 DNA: TGTGCCAGCAGTTCTAGCGGGGGGGGCAATGAGCAGTTCTTC
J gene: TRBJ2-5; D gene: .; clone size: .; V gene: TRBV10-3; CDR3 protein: CAISEGGEETQYF; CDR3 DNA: TGTGCCATCAGTGAGGGCGGGGAAGAGACCCAGTACTTC
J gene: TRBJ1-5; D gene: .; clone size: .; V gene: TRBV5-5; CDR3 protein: CASSLYAAGPNQPQHF; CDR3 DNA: TGTGCCAGCAGCTTGTACGCGGCAGGGCCCAATCAGCCCCAGCATTTT
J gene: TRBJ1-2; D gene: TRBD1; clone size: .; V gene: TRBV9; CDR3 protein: CASSVDRNYGYTF; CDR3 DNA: TGTGCCAGCAGCGTGGACAGGAACTATGGCTACACCTTC
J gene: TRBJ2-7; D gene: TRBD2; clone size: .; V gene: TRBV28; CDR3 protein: CASSQTSSGRGYEQYF; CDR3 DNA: TGTGCCAGCAGCCAAACCAGTAGCGGGAGAGGCTACGAGCAGTACTTC
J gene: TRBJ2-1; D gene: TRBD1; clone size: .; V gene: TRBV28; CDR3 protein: CASSLGTGSYNEQFF; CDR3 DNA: TGTGCCAGCAGTTTGGGGACAGGGTCCTACAATGAGCAGTTCTTC
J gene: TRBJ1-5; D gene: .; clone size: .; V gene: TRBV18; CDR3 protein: CASSRGRNQPQHF; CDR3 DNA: TGTGCCAGCTCTCGAGGGCGCAATCAGCCCCAGCATTTT
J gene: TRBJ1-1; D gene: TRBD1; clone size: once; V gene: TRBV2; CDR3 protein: CASSEEGGDAEAFF; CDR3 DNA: TGTGCCAGCAGTGAAGAAGGGGGCGACGCTGAAGCTTTCTTT
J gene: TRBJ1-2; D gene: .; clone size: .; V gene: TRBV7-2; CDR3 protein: CASSREKNYGYTF; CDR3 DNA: TGTGCCAGCAGCCGCGAAAAAAACTATGGCTACACCTTC
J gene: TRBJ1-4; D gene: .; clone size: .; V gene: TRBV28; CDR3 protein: CASSFVSTNEKLFF; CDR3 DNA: TGTGCCAGCAGTTTCGTCTCAACTAATGAAAAACTGTTTTTT
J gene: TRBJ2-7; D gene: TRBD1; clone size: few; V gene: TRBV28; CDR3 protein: CASIPGQVAYEQYF; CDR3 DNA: TGTGCCAGTATACCGGGACAGGTAGCCTACGAGCAGTACTTC